This T cell receptor beta chain was obtained from a study of blood T cells in healthy people across ages. Study-wide results and limits: PBMCs left unsorted prevented a conclusive naive versus antigen-experienced comparison. Diversity figures derived from one million T cells were judged to underestimate the true value.

This clonotype was counted at least ten times. Its specificity is unknown. It was with a sample-barcoded 5' primer and a J-beta primer mix that a second PCR of roughly 7 to 12 cycles was run. Using its own MiXCR run on the 5' RACE reads, TCRdb lists one record per CDR3 protein. This sample has 1.5 million to 2 million distinct CDR3 sequences, with 28% found just once. Each individual donor underwent a draw of approximately 10 milliliters of peripheral blood. Extraction of total RNA produced a minimum of 6 micrograms from each sample. The sequencing input was blood. This sequence originates from a woman in her twenties or thirties in good health.

For the CDR3, the DNA is TGCGCCAGCAGCACCGCGACAGGGGCTAGCACAGATACGCAGTATTTT. Amino acid sequence: CASSTATGASTDTQYF. V usage is TRBV5-1 and J usage is TRBJ2-3; 8 nucleotides line up with TRBD1. With 4 bases clipped from V and 0 bases from J, the junction kept 7 bases outside the gene matches. This CDR3 has 16 residues. The germline V gene has CDR1 SGHRS and CDR2 YFSETQ.